Below are 13 T cell receptor beta chains sequenced from a single sample in a study of cytomegalovirus exposure and HLA in healthy donors. TCRdb's copy holds only in-frame clones and misses some; the assay was immunoSEQ multiplex PCR. The sample shows 220,000 or so clones, around nine tenths of them seen only once. Sequencing was done on a sample of PBMCs. These receptors were collected from a young woman in good health and CMV-seronegative.

This CDR3 is CASSPLAAGNQPQHF. The CDR3 DNA is TGTGCCAGCAGCCCACTAGCGGCAGGCAATCAGCCCCAGCATTTT. The rearrangement joins TRBV7-6 to TRBJ1-5; no clear D. Germline V lookup: CDR1 SGHVS, CDR2 FNYEAQ. The CDR3 contains 15 residues. Trimming took off 5 bases at V and 2 bases at J, with 13 bases between the two ends.

This rearrangement joins TRBV6-5 to TRBJ2-2; D unclear. CDR1 and CDR2 (germline): MNHEY, SVGAGI. The CDR3 consists of 15 residues. The germline V and J ends were trimmed by 5 bases and 4 bases, with 14 bases remaining between them. The DNA of the CDR3 is TGTGCCAGCAGTCCCGGGTCTAGATCCACCGGGGAGCTGTTTTTT. It translates to CASSPGSRSTGELFF.

The rearrangement joins TRBV5-1 to TRBJ2-5; no firm D call. Between the trimmed V and J ends, which lost 4 bases and 7 bases, there was a span of 14 bases. The germline gives CDR1 SGHRS, CDR2 YFSETQ. This CDR3 is 13 amino acids long. This chain's CDR3 is CASSVHQGATQYF. The CDR3 DNA follows: TGCGCCAGCAGCGTTCATCAAGGAGCGACCCAGTACTTC.

The chain is built from TRBV2 and TRBJ2-7; 9 nucleotides line up with TRBD2. Germline CDR1 reads SNHLY; CDR2 reads FYNNEI. The junction had 13 bases not matched to a gene; V was cut back by 11 bases and J by 5 bases. The CDR3 covers 14 residues. The CDR3 reads CAEGGSGSADEQYF. The CDR3 bases are TGTGCCGAGGGGGGTAGCGGGAGCGCCGACGAGCAGTACTTC. Full variable domain (missing parts from reference TRBV2 and TRBJ2-7): EPEVTQTPSHQVTQMGQEVILRCVPISNHLYFYWYRQILGQKVEFLVSFYNNEISEKSEIFDDQFSVERPDGSNFTLKIRSTKLEDSAMYFCAEGGSGSADEQYFGPGTRLTVT.

The chain carries TRBV19 and TRBJ1-5, with D perhaps TRBD1 (6 bases). Between the trimmed V and J ends, which lost 5 bases and 1 base, there was a span of 12 bases. The CDR3 is made up of 15 amino acids. Looked up from germline, CDR1 is LNHDA and CDR2 is SQIVND (reference sequence). The CDR3 bases are TGTGCCAGTAGTCTGGGGGCGAGGAGCAATCAGCCCCAGCATTTT. Amino acid sequence: CASSLGARSNQPQHF.

This clone was counted once. V and J are TRBV9 and TRBJ2-1; TRBD2 agrees at 7 bases. V was clipped by 0 bases and J by 5 bases; unmatched bases: 14. The germline V gene has CDR1 SGDLS and CDR2 YYNGEE. The CDR3 loop spans 18 amino acids. The CDR3 reads CASSVVASWGLADNEQFF. In DNA, the CDR3 is TGTGCCAGCAGCGTAGTAGCTTCTTGGGGTCTAGCGGACAATGAGCAGTTCTTC.

This clone was seen once. The V call is TRBV12-2, the J call TRBJ2-1; TRBD2, as called in the table, went unchecked against the DNA. TRBV12-2 is noted as a pseudogene. CDR3 size: 17 residues. The CDR3 region is CASRSNPRAGRYNEQFF. CDR3 DNA sequence: TGTGCAAGTCGCTCCAATCCGAGGGCAGGACGCTACAATGAGCAGTTCTTC.

This clone was counted once. V and J are TRBV29-1 and TRBJ1-1; 11 nucleotides match TRBD1. The CDR3 extends over 12 amino acids. V lost 6 bases, J lost 5 bases, and 2 bases stayed unmatched. From germline, CDR1 is SQVTM and CDR2 ANQGSEA. The CDR3 DNA reads TGCAGCGTCGGGACAGGGGGGACTGAAGCTTTCTTT. Its protein product is CSVGTGGTEAFF. Looking up the rest from reference TRBV29-1 and TRBJ1-1 gives the full variable domain: SAVISQKPSRDICQRGTSLTIQCQVDSQVTMMFWYRQQPGQSLTLIATANQGSEATYESGFVIDKFPISRPNLTFSTLTVSNMSPEDSSIYLCSVGTGGTEAFFGQGTRLTVV.

J is TRBJ1-1 and V is TRBV7-9; the D is unclear. There are 14 residues in the CDR3. Per germline, CDR1 SEHNR and CDR2 FQNEAQ (reference sequence). Trimming shortened V by 5 bases and J by 3 bases, and 13 bases separated the two germline ends. The CDR3 here is CASSTSWDYTEAFF. The DNA of the CDR3 is TGTGCCAGCAGCACTAGTTGGGATTACACTGAAGCTTTCTTT. The full variable domain, in which reference TRBV7-9 and TRBJ1-1 provide the parts outside the CDR3, is DTGVSQNPRHKITKRGQNVTFRCDPISEHNRLYWYRQTLGQGPEFLTYFQNEAQLEKSRLLSDRFSAERPKGSFSTLEIQRTEQGDSAMYLCASSTSWDYTEAFFGQGTRLTVV.

V gene TRBV4-2 combines with J gene TRBJ2-1; 10 bases agree with TRBD2. Germline trimming cut 0 bases from V and 6 bases from J; bases unmatched to any gene: 8. Germline V gives CDR1 LGHNA, CDR2 YNFKEQ. The CDR3 runs 17 residues. The CDR3 is CASSQEGAGGPPNEQFF. The CDR3, as DNA: TGTGCCAGCAGCCAAGAGGGAGCGGGAGGGCCGCCCAATGAGCAGTTCTTC.

The chain joins TRBV5-1 to TRBJ1-2; 9 nucleotides match TRBD1. CDR1 SGHRS and CDR2 YFSETQ come from the germline V gene. V lost 0 bases and J lost 4; bases outside the gene matches: 16. The CDR3 loop spans 19 amino acids. CDR3 region: CASSLDDRGSLQSPYGYTF. The CDR3 DNA follows: TGCGCCAGCAGCTTGGATGACAGGGGGTCTCTCCAGTCCCCCTATGGCTACACCTTC.

The chain combines TRBV6-5 with TRBJ2-7; 7 nucleotides match TRBD1. The CDR3 covers 15 residues. Germline V CDR1 and CDR2: MNHEY, SVGAGI. The trim removed 6 bases at V and 0 bases at J, leaving 8 bases unmatched. The CDR3 region is CASRRGTETSYEQYF. CDR3 nucleotide sequence: TGTGCCAGCAGACGAGGGACAGAAACCTCCTACGAGCAGTACTTC.

This chain links TRBV7-6 with TRBJ1-1; D is possibly TRBD1 (5 bases). The V gene lost 4 bases and the J gene lost 6 bases, with 9 bases spanning the gap. Germline V gene lookup returns CDR1 SGHVS and CDR2 FNYEAQ. The length of the CDR3 is 12 residues. The chain's CDR3 is CASSSTGAEAFF. As DNA, the CDR3 is TGTGCCAGCAGCTCTACGGGGGCTGAAGCTTTCTTT.